These 16 T cell receptor beta chains came from one sample sequenced in a study of blood T cells in healthy people across ages. A second PCR of about 6 to 11 cycles used a sample-barcoded 5' primer and a J-beta primer mix. TCRdb re-derived calls from the 5' RACE reads in MiXCR, one entry per CDR3 protein. The data contain about 680,000 distinct CDR3 sequences, around half of them seen just once; the ten biggest clones take up around 32%. The sample consisted of blood. The receptors shown here come from a woman aged 55-70 years in good health.

A note on this clonotype: A much bigger clone sits one base away, suggesting this may be a read error. This chain connects TRBV27 to TRBJ2-1, with D possibly TRBD1 on 6 matching bases. From germline, CDR1 is MNHEY and CDR2 SMNVEV (reference sequence). Trimming stripped 2 bases from V and 10 bases from J, with 12 bases between. CDR3 size: 13 residues. CDR3 sequence: CASSLQQGYEQFF. The CDR3 DNA reads as TGTGCCAGCAGTTTACAACAGGGCTACGAGCAGTTCTTC.

The rearrangement links TRBV3-1 to TRBJ2-1; TRBD2 agrees at 9 bases. There are 14 residues in the CDR3. Germline CDR1 reads LGHDT; CDR2 reads YNNKEL (reference sequence). The trim removed 5 bases at V and 6 bases at J, leaving 5 bases unmatched. CDR3 nucleotides: TGTGCCAGCAGCTTTGCGGGAGGGCTCAATGAGCAGTTCTTC. Translated, it gives CASSFAGGLNEQFF.

J is TRBJ1-5 and V is TRBV29-1; 11 bases match TRBD1. This CDR3 region has 12 residues. V lost 7 bases to trimming and J lost 6 bases; unmatched junction nucleotides: 2. Germline assignment: CDR1 SQVTM and CDR2 ANQGSEA. The CDR3 DNA is TGCAGCGCAGGGACAGGGGGTCAGCCCCAGCATTTT. Translated: CSAGTGGQPQHF.

This sequence joins TRBV7-2 and TRBJ1-2; 9 bases match TRBD1. Germline CDR1 reads SGHTA; CDR2 reads FQGNSA. This CDR3 has 17 amino acids. The ends lost 0 bases at V and 7 bases at J; junction bases unmatched: 12. The CDR3 reads CASSLASNLGQGSGYTF. CDR3 DNA sequence: TGTGCCAGCAGCTTAGCGAGTAACCTAGGACAGGGGTCTGGCTACACCTTC.

This clonotype has just one count. The J gene is TRBJ2-7, the V gene TRBV10-3, with a possible D match to TRBD2 (5 bases). There are 14 residues in the CDR3. Germline-derived CDR1 and CDR2 are ENHRY and SYGVKD. V was pared by 7 bases and J by 1 base, with 14 bases between. CDR3: CAITPGFGSYEQYF. For the CDR3, the DNA is TGTGCCATCACCCCGGGATTCGGGTCCTACGAGCAGTACTTC.

The CDR3 here is CASSRANGQTQYF. The CDR3 nucleotides read TGTGCCAGCAGCCGGGCAAACGGACAGACCCAGTACTTC. The chain uses TRBV28 and TRBJ2-5; D is uncertain. The CDR3 covers 13 residues. V lost 6 bases to trimming and J lost 6 bases, with 14 bases between them. Per the germline V gene, CDR1 is MDHEN and CDR2 is SYDVKM.

The rearrangement joins TRBV29-1 to TRBJ2-1; 13 nucleotides line up with TRBD2. With 7 bases clipped from V and 8 bases from J, the junction kept 8 bases outside the gene matches. CDR1 and CDR2 (germline): SQVTM, ANQGSEA. This CDR3 region has 14 residues. CDR3 in DNA: TGCAGCGCCTGGACTAGCGGGAGTCTCGATGAGCAGTTCTTC. Translating it yields CSAWTSGSLDEQFF.

V is TRBV6-1 and J is TRBJ2-2; tentatively, D is TRBD2 (5 bases). Germline lookup yields CDR1 MNHNS and CDR2 SASEGT. V was pared by 7 bases and J by 0 bases, with 12 bases between. The CDR3 extends over 15 amino acids. The chain's CDR3 is CASKRANTNTGELFF. The CDR3 coding sequence is TGTGCCAGCAAGAGGGCAAATACGAACACCGGGGAGCTGTTTTTT.

The chain carries TRBV4-2 and TRBJ2-1; TRBD2 aligns across 10 bases. V dropped 0 bases and J dropped 8; count of bases not matched to a gene: 1. The germline gives CDR1 LGHNA, CDR2 YNFKEQ. The CDR3 is 14 residues long. The CDR3 DNA is TGTGCCAGCAGCCAAGATGGGACTAGCGATGAGCAGTTCTTC. Translation: CASSQDGTSDEQFF.

V usage is TRBV6-2 or TRBV6-3 and J usage is TRBJ2-7, with 10 bases fitting TRBD1. From germline, CDR1 is MNHEY and CDR2 SVGEGT. Unmatched junction bases numbered 22, after V lost 5 bases and J lost 0 bases. CDR3 length equals 21 residues. The CDR3 sequence is CASSPRSFPGQGSWVSYEQYF. CDR3 DNA: TGTGCCAGCAGTCCTAGAAGTTTCCCGGGACAGGGGAGCTGGGTCTCCTACGAGCAGTACTTC.

This chain uses TRBV14 with TRBJ2-7, with D hard to call. V lost 1 base to trimming and J lost 3 bases, with 13 bases between them. CDR3 length: 15 amino acids. Germline values: CDR1 SGHDN, CDR2 FVKESK. CDR3 region: CASSQVGSLSYEQYF. The CDR3 DNA reads as TGTGCCAGCAGCCAAGTTGGGTCCCTCAGCTACGAGCAGTACTTC.

Written as DNA, the CDR3 is TGCAGTGCCAAGGGAGAAGCTAGCGGGAGATGGGACATTCAGTACTTC. It translates to CSAKGEASGRWDIQYF. This chain connects TRBV20-1 to TRBJ2-4; TRBD2 aligns across 10 bases. This CDR3 is 16 amino acids long. After removal of 6 bases from V and 8 bases from J, the junction contained 16 bases not matched to a gene. Per germline, CDR1 DFQATT and CDR2 SNEGSKA (reference sequence).

The rearrangement uses TRBV2 and TRBJ1-4; possible D gene TRBD1, 5 bases. This CDR3 contains 15 residues. Trimming took 1 base from V and 5 from J, leaving 11 bases between them. Germline lookup yields CDR1 SNHLY and CDR2 FYNNEI. The DNA for the CDR3 is TGTGCCAGCAGTGAAGGGGGCCTGGGGAATGAAAAACTGTTTTTT. It is translated as CASSEGGLGNEKLFF.

V gene TRBV20-1 combines with J gene TRBJ1-1, with D tentatively TRBD1 (6 bases). The CDR3 contains 17 residues. The V gene lost 4 bases and the J gene lost 4 bases, with 25 bases spanning the gap. Germline V CDR1 and CDR2: DFQATT, SNEGSKA (reference sequence). CDR3 sequence reads: CSAMQGGVSPRGTEAFF. Here the CDR3 DNA reads TGCAGTGCTATGCAGGGAGGGGTGAGCCCCAGGGGCACTGAAGCTTTCTTT.

The V and J genes are TRBV25-1 and TRBJ2-5; D possibly corresponds to TRBD2 (6 bases). Germline V CDR1 and CDR2: MGHDK, SYGVNS. The CDR3 extends over 14 amino acids. The V and J ends lost 2 bases and 2 bases respectively, with 9 bases between them. For the CDR3, the DNA is TGTGCCAGCAGTGAAGGGGGACTTCAAGAGACCCAGTACTTC. It translates to CASSEGGLQETQYF.

This clonotype turned up a few times. The rearrangement uses TRBV4-2 and TRBJ1-2, with D unresolved. Germline V gene data show CDR1 as LGHNA and CDR2 as YNFKEQ. This CDR3 has 13 amino acids. Between the trimmed V and J ends, which lost 1 base and 0 bases, there was a span of 3 bases. This CDR3 is CASSQAANYGYTF. The CDR3 DNA sequence: TGTGCCAGCAGCCAAGCCGCTAACTATGGCTACACCTTC.